The rows below give T cell receptor beta chains drawn from one sample of a study of control samples from healthy donors and cancer patients. Libraries were prepared by immunoSEQ multiplex PCR; TCRdb keeps only in-frame clonotypes and omits some of them. This repertoire shows roughly 84,000 clones, approximately 91% found once; its top ten account for approximately 7%. The sequenced sample consisted of blood. All receptors derive from a man aged 45-65 years in good health. The CDR3 runs from the conserved cysteine through the conserved F or W. Each record gives: D gene, J gene, clone size, V gene, CDR3 protein, CDR3 DNA. A D gene is named only where the DNA matches it firmly. Clone size is stated in some rows and not others, as once, few, many or a class when expanded.

>TRBD2|TRBJ2-3|once|TRBV7-2
CASRISGGAAETQYF
TGTGCCAGCAGGATTAGCGGGGGGGCTGCTGAGACGCAGTATTTT
>.|TRBJ1-5|.|TRBV5-8
CASNLPWTAINQPQHF
TGTGCCAGCAACTTACCTTGGACAGCCATAAATCAGCCCCAGCATTTT
>.|TRBJ1-1|once|TRBV19
CASSIGNRGGELKAFF
TGTGCCAGTAGTATTGGGAATCGGGGGGGTGAGTTGAAAGCTTTCTTT
>.|TRBJ2-7|.|TRBV19
CATSDGSYEQYF
TGTGCCACATCGGACGGATCCTACGAGCAGTACTTC
>TRBD1|TRBJ1-6|.|TRBV7-9
CASSPPGQVNSPLHF
TGTGCCAGCAGCCCGCCAGGACAGGTTAATTCACCCCTCCACTTT
>.|TRBJ2-1|.|TRBV4-3
CASSQDRLNPNNEQFF
TGCGCCAGCAGCCAAGATAGGTTAAACCCAAACAATGAGCAGTTCTTC
>.|TRBJ1-2|.|TRBV7-8
CASSLALSGASGYTF
TGTGCCAGCAGCTTAGCATTGTCGGGGGCGTCTGGCTACACCTTC
>.|TRBJ1-2|.|TRBV10-1
CASSVTPDSGYTF
TGCGCCAGCAGTGTCACGCCCGATTCTGGCTACACCTTC
>.|TRBJ1-4|.|TRBV10-3
CAISEGYGQLNLFF
TGTGCCATCAGTGAAGGGTATGGACAACTAAACCTGTTTTTT
>.|TRBJ1-4|once|TRBV30
CAWSVIGGINEKLFF
TGTGCCTGGAGTGTAATTGGAGGGATAAATGAAAAACTGTTTTTT
>.|TRBJ2-5|.|TRBV11-2
CASSLGRQGGETQYF
TGTGCCAGCAGCTTAGGCCGGCAGGGAGGAGAGACCCAGTACTTC
>.|TRBJ2-2|.|TRBV9
CASSRREYTGELFF
TGTGCCAGCAGTCGCCGGGAATACACCGGGGAGCTGTTTTTT
>TRBD1|TRBJ1-2|once|TRBV5-6
CASSPSGGNYGYTF
TGTGCCAGCAGCCCGTCAGGGGGCAACTATGGCTACACCTTC
>.|TRBJ1-3|.|TRBV19
CASSIVGNTIYF
TGTGCCAGTAGTATTGTGGGAAACACCATATATTTT
>.|TRBJ1-5|.|TRBV6-2/TRBV6-3
CASSYLKLDQPQHF
TGTGCCAGCAGTTACCTTAAGTTGGATCAGCCCCAGCATTTT
>.|TRBJ2-5|.|TRBV6-5
CASSYSGDTRGETQYF
TGTGCCAGCAGTTACTCGGGGGACACCCGCGGTGAGACCCAGTACTTC
>.|TRBJ2-5|.|TRBV20-1
CSAATETQYF
TGCAGTGCTGCGACTGAGACCCAGTACTTC
>.|TRBJ1-5|.|TRBV5-6
CASSLEESPLDQPQHF
TGTGCCAGCAGCTTGGAGGAATCCCCCCTCGATCAGCCCCAGCATTTT
>.|TRBJ1-1|.|TRBV6-6
CASSYLGTEAFF
TGTGCCAGCAGTTACCTGGGCACTGAAGCTTTCTTT
>.|TRBJ2-2|.|TRBV6-5
CASSYSLTGELFF
TGTGCCAGCAGTTACTCCCTCACCGGGGAGCTGTTTTTT
>TRBD2|TRBJ2-2|.|TRBV5-1
CASSKPGLAGSGELFF
TGCGCCAGCAGCAAACCGGGACTAGCGGGGTCCGGGGAGCTGTTTTTT
>.|TRBJ2-1|.|TRBV2
CASSAKAGDNEQFF
TGTGCCAGCAGTGCGAAGGCAGGAGACAATGAGCAGTTCTTC
>.|TRBJ2-2|.|TRBV25-1
CATAGGPNTGELFF
TGTGCCACCGCCGGCGGACCGAACACCGGGGAGCTGTTTTTT
>TRBD2|TRBJ2-3|few|TRBV19
CASSTLAGGRTDTQYF
TGTGCCAGTAGTACGCTAGCGGGGGGGCGGACAGATACGCAGTATTTT
>.|TRBJ1-1|.|TRBV7-2
CASSLPQSHRRTEAFF
TGTGCCAGCAGCTTACCCCAGTCTCACAGGAGGACTGAAGCTTTCTTT
>.|TRBJ2-2|.|TRBV11-2
CASTKRPGRLPSGELFF
TGTGCCAGCACCAAAAGACCGGGTCGCCTCCCCAGCGGGGAGCTGTTTTTT
>.|TRBJ2-1|.|TRBV30
CAWSGNRDYNEQFF
TGTGCCTGGAGTGGGAATAGGGATTACAATGAGCAGTTCTTC
>.|TRBJ1-6|.|TRBV3-1/TRBV3-2
CASSSHGSVYNSPLHF
TGTGCCAGCAGCTCCCACGGAAGTGTCTATAATTCACCCCTCCACTTT
>TRBD2|TRBJ2-7|.|TRBV19
CASSIDRGREQYF
TGTGCCAGTAGTATAGATCGCGGGAGGGAGCAGTACTTC
>.|TRBJ1-1|.|TRBV13
CASSFSRTTEAFF
TGTGCCAGCAGCTTTTCCAGAACCACTGAAGCTTTCTTT
>.|TRBJ1-3|.|TRBV5-5
CASSFSRGGGQFGNTIYF
TGTGCCAGCAGCTTTTCCCGTGGCGGGGGGCAATTTGGAAACACCATATATTTT